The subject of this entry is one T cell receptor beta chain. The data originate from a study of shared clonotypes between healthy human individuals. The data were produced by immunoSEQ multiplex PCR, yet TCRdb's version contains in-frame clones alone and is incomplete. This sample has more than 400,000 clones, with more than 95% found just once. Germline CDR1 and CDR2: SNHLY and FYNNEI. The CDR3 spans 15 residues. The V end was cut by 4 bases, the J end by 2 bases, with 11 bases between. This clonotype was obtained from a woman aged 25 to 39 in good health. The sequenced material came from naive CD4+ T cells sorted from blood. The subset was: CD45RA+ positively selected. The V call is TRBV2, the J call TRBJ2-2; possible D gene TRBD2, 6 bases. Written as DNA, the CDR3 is TGTGCCAGCAGTGTTCGAGGGACTAACACCGGGGAGCTGTTTTTT. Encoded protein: CASSVRGTNTGELFF.